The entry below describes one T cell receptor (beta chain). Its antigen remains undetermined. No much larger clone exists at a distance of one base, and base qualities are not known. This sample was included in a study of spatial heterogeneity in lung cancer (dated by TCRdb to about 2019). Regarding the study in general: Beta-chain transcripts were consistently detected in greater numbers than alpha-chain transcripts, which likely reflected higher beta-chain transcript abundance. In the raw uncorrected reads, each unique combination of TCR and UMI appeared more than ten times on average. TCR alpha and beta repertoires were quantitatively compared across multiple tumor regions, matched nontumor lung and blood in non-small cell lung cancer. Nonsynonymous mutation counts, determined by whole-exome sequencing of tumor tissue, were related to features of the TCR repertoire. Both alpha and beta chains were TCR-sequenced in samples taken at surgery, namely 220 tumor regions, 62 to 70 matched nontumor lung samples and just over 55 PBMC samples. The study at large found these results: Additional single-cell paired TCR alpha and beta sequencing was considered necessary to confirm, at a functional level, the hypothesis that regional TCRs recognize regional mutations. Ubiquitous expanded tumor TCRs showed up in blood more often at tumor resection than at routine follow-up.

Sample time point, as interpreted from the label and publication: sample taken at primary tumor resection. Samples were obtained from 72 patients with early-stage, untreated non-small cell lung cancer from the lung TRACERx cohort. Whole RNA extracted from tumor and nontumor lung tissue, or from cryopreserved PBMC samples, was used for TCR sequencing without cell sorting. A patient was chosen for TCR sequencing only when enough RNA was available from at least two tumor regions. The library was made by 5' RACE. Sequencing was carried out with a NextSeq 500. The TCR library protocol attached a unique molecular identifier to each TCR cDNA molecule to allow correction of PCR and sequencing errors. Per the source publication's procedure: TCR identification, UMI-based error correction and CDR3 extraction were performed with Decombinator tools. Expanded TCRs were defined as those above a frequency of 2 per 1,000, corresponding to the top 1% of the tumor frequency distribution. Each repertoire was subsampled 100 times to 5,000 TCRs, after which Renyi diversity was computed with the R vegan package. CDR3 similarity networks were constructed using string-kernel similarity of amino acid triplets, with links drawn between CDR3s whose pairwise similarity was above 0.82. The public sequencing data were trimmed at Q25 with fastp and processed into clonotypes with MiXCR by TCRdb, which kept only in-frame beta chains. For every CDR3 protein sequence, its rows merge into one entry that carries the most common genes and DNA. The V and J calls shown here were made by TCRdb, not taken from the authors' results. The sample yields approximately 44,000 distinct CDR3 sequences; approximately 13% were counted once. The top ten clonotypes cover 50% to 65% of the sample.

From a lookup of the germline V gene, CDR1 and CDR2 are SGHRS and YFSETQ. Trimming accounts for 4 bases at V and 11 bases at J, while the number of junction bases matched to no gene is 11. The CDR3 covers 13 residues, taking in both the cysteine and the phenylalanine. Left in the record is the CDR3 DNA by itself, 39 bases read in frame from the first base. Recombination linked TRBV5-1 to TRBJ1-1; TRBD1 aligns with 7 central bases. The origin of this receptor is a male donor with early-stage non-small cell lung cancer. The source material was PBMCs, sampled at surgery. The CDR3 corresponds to CASSNYRDSEAFF. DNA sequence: TGCGCCAGCAGCAACTACCGGGACAGTGAGGCTTTCTTT. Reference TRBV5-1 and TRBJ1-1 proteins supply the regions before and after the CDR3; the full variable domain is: KAGVTQTPRYLIKTRGQQVTLSCSPISGHRSVSWYQQTPGQGLQFLFEYFSETQRNKGNFPGRFSGRQFSNSRSEMNVSTLELGDSALYLCASSNYRDSEAFFGQGTRLTVV.